The 29 T cell receptor beta chains in this list originate from one sample, sequenced in a study of radiotherapy plus CTLA-4 blockade in lung cancer. Some clones are missing from TCRdb's copy, which holds only in-frame ones; the method was immunoSEQ multiplex PCR. The table has about 90,000 clones, over 75% seen once. Sample: peripheral blood, taken from a patient treated with radiotherapy plus ipilimumab. The receptors shown here come from a human donor with non-small cell lung cancer that progressed on radiotherapy plus ipilimumab.

This chain joins TRBV11-3 and TRBJ2-1; no clear D. The length of the CDR3 is 11 residues. CDR1 and CDR2 (germline): SGHNT, YENEEA. The ends were cut back, 8 bases at V and 3 bases at J, with 5 bases in the middle. This chain's CDR3 is CASANYNEQFF. The CDR3 coding sequence is TGTGCCAGCGCAAACTACAATGAGCAGTTCTTC.

This rearrangement joins TRBV9 to TRBJ2-3; 9 bases agree with TRBD2. Germline CDR1 and CDR2: SGDLS and YYNGEE. Trimming took 0 bases from V and 1 from J; bases not matched to a gene: 0. The CDR3 runs to 15 residues. CDR3 sequence reads: CASSVGTSGTDTQYF. The CDR3 DNA is TGTGCCAGCAGCGTAGGGACTAGCGGCACAGATACGCAGTATTTT. The variable domain in full, with the rest retrieved from reference TRBV9 and TRBJ2-3, is DSGVTQTPKHLITATGQRVTLRCSPRSGDLSVYWYQQSLDQGLQFLIQYYNGEERAKGNILERFSAQQFPDLHSELNLSSLELGDSALYFCASSVGTSGTDTQYFGPGTRLTVL.

The V call is TRBV29-1, the J call TRBJ2-7; 10 bases are shared with TRBD1. The CDR3 consists of 14 residues. The germline V gene has CDR1 SQVTM and CDR2 ANQGSEA. V was pared by 7 bases and J by 7 bases, with 13 bases of the junction left unmatched. CDR3: CSATVGTGVWEQYF. For the CDR3, the DNA is TGCAGCGCCACGGTAGGGACAGGGGTTTGGGAGCAGTACTTC.

The gene calls are TRBV28 and TRBJ2-7, with TRBD2 as a possible D gene (6 bases). V lost 5 bases, J lost 0 bases, and 11 bases lay in between. CDR3 length: 14 residues. The germline gives CDR1 MDHEN, CDR2 SYDVKM. This CDR3 reads CASSLRRGSYEQYF. The CDR3 DNA reads TGTGCCAGCAGTCTTCGGAGGGGCTCCTACGAGCAGTACTTC.

V is TRBV19 and J is TRBJ2-2; 10 bases line up with TRBD1. Looked up from germline, CDR1 is LNHDA and CDR2 is SQIVND (reference sequence). Unmatched junction bases numbered 13, after V lost 5 bases and J lost 7 bases. There are 17 residues in the CDR3. The CDR3 bases are TGTGCCAGTAGTCCCGGGACAGGGGAGCGCGGAATCGGGGAGCTGTTTTTT. As protein: CASSPGTGERGIGELFF.

The rearrangement links TRBV7-9 to TRBJ1-6; a weak D match, TRBD1 (6 bases). V was cut by 3 bases and J by 8 bases, with 8 bases left in between. CDR1 SEHNR and CDR2 FQNEAQ come from the germline V gene (reference sequence). This CDR3 has 13 amino acids. CDR3 region: CASSFGGYSPLHF. In DNA, the CDR3 is TGTGCCAGCAGCTTTGGGGGCTATTCACCCCTCCACTTT.

V usage is TRBV4-3 and J usage is TRBJ2-2; TRBD1 or TRBD2 may be the D gene (6 bases each). Germline lookup yields CDR1 LGHNA and CDR2 YSLEER. CDR3 size: 18 residues. Trimming cost V 1 base and J 2 bases, with 17 bases left between them. CDR3 residues: CASSQGGGRSSNTGELFF. The CDR3 DNA reads TGCGCCAGCAGCCAAGGTGGGGGGCGGAGCTCCAACACCGGGGAGCTGTTTTTT.

This clone was observed once. The chain recombines TRBV27 with TRBJ1-5; 8 positions agree with TRBD1. The J segment lost 6 bases and the V segment lost 2 bases, leaving 6 bases of the junction unmatched. This CDR3 is built from 15 residues. Germline V CDR1 and CDR2: MNHEY, SMNVEV (reference sequence). For the CDR3, the DNA is TGTGCCAGCAGTTTAGGACAGGGTGGACGTCAGCCCCAGCATTTT. Its translation is CASSLGQGGRQPQHF.

The chain is built from TRBV28 and TRBJ2-3; the D is unclear. Germline loops: CDR1 MDHEN, CDR2 SYDVKM. Between the trimmed V and J ends, which lost 3 bases and 1 base, there was a span of 8 bases. The CDR3 consists of 14 residues. CDR3 region: CASSFQTRTDTQYF. The DNA of the CDR3 is TGTGCCAGCAGTTTTCAGACGCGCACAGATACGCAGTATTTT.

This chain joins TRBV7-9 and TRBJ1-1; the D is unclear. V lost 3 bases and J lost 1, with 6 bases in between. The CDR3 has 13 residues. The V gene's germline CDR1 is SEHNR and CDR2 FQNEAQ (reference sequence). Written as DNA, the CDR3 is TGTGCCAGCAGCTTCGGGTCGAACACTGAAGCTTTCTTT. This sequence encodes CASSFGSNTEAFF.

The genes are TRBV6-1 and TRBJ2-7; D unresolved. Germline V gene data show CDR1 as MNHNS and CDR2 as SASEGT. The CDR3 is made up of 14 amino acids. Trimming cost V 7 bases and J 0 bases, with 13 bases left between them. The CDR3: CASKEAFSSYEQYF. The CDR3 coding sequence is TGTGCCAGCAAAGAAGCCTTCAGCTCCTACGAGCAGTACTTC.

The V call is TRBV27, the J call TRBJ1-1, with D perhaps matching TRBD1 (5 bases). Germline CDR1 is MNHEY and CDR2 is SMNVEV (reference sequence). V lost 5 bases, J lost 1 base, and 8 bases lay in between. The CDR3 runs to 13 residues. CDR3 residues: CASSQQANTEAFF. CDR3 DNA: TGTGCCAGCAGTCAACAGGCGAACACTGAAGCTTTCTTT.

The rearrangement uses TRBV19 and TRBJ2-1, with a weak D call TRBD2 (5 bases). The CDR3 extends over 15 amino acids. Germline V lookup: CDR1 LNHDA, CDR2 SQIVND (reference sequence). The germline V and J ends were trimmed by 4 bases and 1 base, with 11 bases remaining between them. The CDR3 reads CASSTVRGSYNEQFF. For the CDR3, the DNA is TGTGCCAGTAGTACCGTTCGGGGTTCCTACAATGAGCAGTTCTTC. The full variable domain, with the rest looked up from reference TRBV19 and TRBJ2-1, is DGGITQSPKYLFRKEGQNVTLSCEQNLNHDAMYWYRQDPGQGLRLIYYSQIVNDFQKGDIAEGYSVSREKKESFPLTVTSAQKNPTAFYLCASSTVRGSYNEQFFGPGTRLTVL.

The J gene is TRBJ2-7, the V gene TRBV7-6; TRBD1 agrees at 9 bases. The CDR3 covers 12 residues. The germline V gene encodes CDR1 SGHVS and CDR2 FNYEAQ. Unmatched junction bases numbered 2, after V lost 8 bases and J lost 3 bases. The chain's CDR3 is CASGTGNYEQYF. The CDR3 DNA reads as TGTGCCAGCGGGACAGGGAACTACGAGCAGTACTTC.

The V and J genes are TRBV7-6 and TRBJ2-1; the match to TRBD2 covers 8 bases. There are 15 residues in the CDR3. Germline V gene lookup returns CDR1 SGHVS and CDR2 FNYEAQ. V was clipped by 5 bases and J by 2 bases; unmatched bases: 5. CDR3 region: CASSPSGGTYNEQFF. The DNA for the CDR3 is TGTGCCAGCAGCCCAAGCGGGGGTACCTACAATGAGCAGTTCTTC. The full variable domain, in which reference TRBV7-6 and TRBJ2-1 provide the parts outside the CDR3, is GAGVSQSPRYKVTKRGQDVALRCDPISGHVSLYWYRQALGQGPEFLTYFNYEAQQDKSGLPNDRFSAERPEGSISTLTIQRTEQRDSAMYRCASSPSGGTYNEQFFGPGTRLTVL.

The chain has TRBV19 and TRBJ2-7; either TRBD1 or TRBD2 may fit D (6 bases each). Germline CDR1 and CDR2: LNHDA and SQIVND (reference sequence). The V gene lost 2 bases and the J gene lost 2 bases, with 10 bases spanning the gap. The CDR3 has 14 residues. This chain's CDR3 is CASSIKGGTYEQYF. The CDR3 DNA sequence: TGTGCCAGTAGTATAAAAGGGGGGACCTACGAGCAGTACTTC.

This chain links TRBV7-8 with TRBJ2-7; possibly TRBD2 for D (5 bases). Germline CDR1 is SGHVS and CDR2 is FQNEAQ. V shed 2 bases and J shed 4 bases, with 21 bases lying between them. The CDR3 runs 17 residues. The CDR3 protein is CASSLFLGSRGYYEQYF. The CDR3 nucleotides are TGTGCCAGCAGCTTATTCTTGGGGTCACGGGGATATTACGAGCAGTACTTC.

This chain links TRBV9 with TRBJ1-1; D perhaps matches TRBD1 (5 bases). Trimming left V 0 bases short and J 3 bases short, with 12 bases between. Germline CDR1 is SGDLS and CDR2 is YYNGEE. CDR3 size: 15 residues. In DNA, the CDR3 is TGTGCCAGCAGCGTAGGGCGGGGGACTTACACTGAAGCTTTCTTT. This gives the protein CASSVGRGTYTEAFF.

The V call is TRBV27, the J call TRBJ2-1, with D maybe TRBD1 (5 bases). V lost 2 bases and J lost 3, with 11 bases in between. CDR1 is MNHEY and CDR2 is SMNVEV in the germline V gene (reference sequence). The CDR3 loop spans 15 amino acids. CDR3 DNA sequence: TGTGCCAGCAGTTTACGGCAGGGATTCTACAATGAGCAGTTCTTC. Protein sequence: CASSLRQGFYNEQFF.

This clone was seen once. J is TRBJ2-2 and V is TRBV25-1; D is perhaps TRBD2 (6 bases). The V and J ends lost 5 bases and 2 bases respectively, with 15 bases between them. This CDR3 comprises 16 residues. Germline CDR1 MGHDK, CDR2 SYGVNS. The CDR3 sequence: CASSSPTGGNTGELFF. The CDR3 DNA reads TGTGCCAGCAGTAGCCCCACCGGGGGAAACACCGGGGAGCTGTTTTTT.

V and J are TRBV18 and TRBJ2-3, with a weak D call TRBD2 (6 bases). CDR1 KGHSH and CDR2 LQKENI come from the germline V gene. This CDR3 has 15 amino acids. Trimming removed 1 base from V and 1 base from J, with 9 bases in between. This chain's CDR3 is CASSPQRARTDTQYF. CDR3 sequence (DNA): TGTGCCAGCTCACCACAGCGGGCCCGCACAGATACGCAGTATTTT.

The chain carries TRBV5-1 and TRBJ1-5; D is uncertain. Per the germline V gene, CDR1 is SGHRS and CDR2 is YFSETQ. V was clipped by 5 bases and J by 5 bases, with 17 bases between them. The CDR3 totals 15 residues. The CDR3 protein is CASRFTTGVDQPQHF. In nucleotides, the CDR3 is TGCGCCAGCAGGTTCACCACCGGGGTAGATCAGCCCCAGCATTTT. The full variable domain, completed using reference TRBV5-1 and TRBJ1-5, is KAGVTQTPRYLIKTRGQQVTLSCSPISGHRSVSWYQQTPGQGLQFLFEYFSETQRNKGNFPGRFSGRQFSNSRSEMNVSTLELGDSALYLCASRFTTGVDQPQHFGDGTRLSIL.

DNA of the CDR3: TGTGCCAGCAGCTTAGCTGGGGGGTCTGGAAACACCATATATTTT. As protein: CASSLAGGSGNTIYF. V usage is TRBV7-9 and J usage is TRBJ1-3; D perhaps matches TRBD1 (5 bases). Germline assignment: CDR1 SEHNR and CDR2 FQNEAQ (reference sequence). The V and J ends lost 0 bases and 1 base respectively, with 7 bases between them. This CDR3 is 15 amino acids long.

The chain links TRBV5-6 to TRBJ2-7, with a possible D match to TRBD2 (6 bases). Between the trimmed V and J ends, which lost 4 bases and 7 bases, there was a span of 15 bases. The germline V gene encodes CDR1 SGHDT and CDR2 YYEEEE. The CDR3 covers 13 residues. The CDR3 bases are TGTGCCAGCAGCCAAGGAGGGTTGTGGGAGCAGTACTTC. Translating it yields CASSQGGLWEQYF.

This rearrangement joins TRBV7-9 to TRBJ1-2, with 7 bases that match TRBD1. Germline V gene sequence: CDR1 SEHNR, CDR2 FQNEAQ (reference sequence). The V and J ends lost 2 bases and 1 base, in that order; junction bases with no gene match: 10. The CDR3 extends over 17 amino acids. Written as DNA, the CDR3 is TGTGCCAGCAGCTTACCCTTTGGGACAGCTATTAACTATGGCTACACCTTC. Translated, it gives CASSLPFGTAINYGYTF.

CDR3 coding DNA: TGTGCCAGCTCACCATGGGCAGGAATCCAAGAGACCCAGTACTTC. Its translation is CASSPWAGIQETQYF. J is TRBJ2-5 and V is TRBV18; no clear D. CDR1 is KGHSH, CDR2 LQKENI, per germline. V shed 2 bases and J shed 1 base, with 11 bases lying between them. The CDR3 consists of 15 residues.

The chain links TRBV27 to TRBJ2-3; 10 bases line up with TRBD1. The germline gives CDR1 MNHEY, CDR2 SMNVEV (reference sequence). The junction had 10 bases not matched to a gene; V was cut back by 8 bases and J by 5 bases. CDR3 length: 15 residues. The CDR3 DNA reads TGTGCCAGCTTGGGCCGGGACAGGGGCGAAGATACGCAGTATTTT. Translated, it gives CASLGRDRGEDTQYF.

The table lists this clone with a count of one. The chain has TRBV2 and TRBJ2-2; the D gene is possibly TRBD1 (5 bases). This CDR3 region has 13 residues. The V gene lost 4 bases and the J gene lost 7 bases, with 10 bases spanning the gap. The V gene's germline CDR1 is SNHLY and CDR2 FYNNEI. The chain's CDR3 is CASSGQGFGELFF. The CDR3 region has the DNA TGTGCCAGCAGTGGGCAGGGTTTCGGGGAGCTGTTTTTT.

The chain has TRBV13 and TRBJ2-3; D remains ambiguous. V shed 5 bases and J shed 3 bases, with 3 bases lying between them. The CDR3 loop spans 11 amino acids. Germline V gives CDR1 PRHDT, CDR2 FYEKMQ (reference sequence). CDR3 sequence: CASSVTDTQYF. CDR3 DNA: TGTGCCAGCAGCGTAACAGATACGCAGTATTTT.